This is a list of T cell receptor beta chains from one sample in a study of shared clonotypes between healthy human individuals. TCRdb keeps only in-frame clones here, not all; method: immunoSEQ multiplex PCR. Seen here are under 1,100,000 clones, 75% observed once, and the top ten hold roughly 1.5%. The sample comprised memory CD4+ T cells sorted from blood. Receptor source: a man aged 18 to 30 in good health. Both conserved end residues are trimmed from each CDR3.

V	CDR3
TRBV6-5	ASSYYWGSGDYEQY
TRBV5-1	ASSFQQAQETQY
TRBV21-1	ASSKTRRESRIQY
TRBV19	ASSIEPAGEAF
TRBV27	ASRGSGQGSYEQY
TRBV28	ASSPQQKYKETQY
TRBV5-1	ASTGEDSPLH
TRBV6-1	ASSEGRRSYGYT
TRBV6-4	ASSAQLSSYNEQF
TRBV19	ASIDRGDTGELF
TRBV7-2	ASSRFLAGGYYEQY
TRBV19	ASSGQGFSTDTQY
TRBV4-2	ASSQAGGGAYEQY
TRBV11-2	ASKGTAKGLGNTEAF
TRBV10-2	ASSESGWGNTIY
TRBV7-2	ASSFTGWDGYT
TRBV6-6	ASSRDDRGGEKLF
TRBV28	GHRDNMNTEAF
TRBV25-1	ASAKEGQPQH
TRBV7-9	ASSPGTGSSEQY
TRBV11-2	ASSLWYREARDGEQF
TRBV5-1	ASSLGPSGSSYNEQF
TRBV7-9	ASSYLGQVDTEAF
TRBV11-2	ASSLGPSWVSTDTQY
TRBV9	ASSVYTGTGGVGYGYT
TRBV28	ASSLTATNEKLF
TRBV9	ASTTADRYNSPLH
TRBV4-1	ASSPQLANEKLF
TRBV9	ASSPGPSSGNTIY
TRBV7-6	ASSFGGTSGTDTQY
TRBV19	ASSGASGGRTDTQY
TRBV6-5	ASSSDFYLYEQY
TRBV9	ASSPRLAGETDTQY
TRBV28	ASSRTGVSYEQY
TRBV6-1	ASRNQGVMTYEQY
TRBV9	ASSVVSRQGIYEQY
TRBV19	ASREQGALNQY
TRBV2	ASSYSGNQPQH
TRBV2	ASSRTSGSSYNEQF
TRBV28	ASSSDPYEQY
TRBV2	ASSEALGQGRSPLH
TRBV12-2	ASRLVGPGMNTEAF